This T cell receptor beta chain came from a study of cytomegalovirus exposure and HLA in healthy donors. Study-wide background: Around 180 million T cells yielded over 90 million unique TCR beta sequences in earlier analysis.

A word on this clone: Its specificity is not known.

The PCR ran on 60 Vbeta and 13 Jbeta primers. TCRdb's table, derived via immunoSEQ multiplex PCR, lists solely in-frame clones and lacks some. The sample shows about 280,000 clones, roughly 89% of them seen only once. Though probably carrying unrecorded immune exposures, donors were nominally healthy at sampling. The study's findings and limits: HLA alleles were associated with 16,951 TCR beta sequences in a later analysis at 0.05 false discovery rate. Across donors, presence/absence analyses took sequencing depth to be roughly uniform.

The CDR3 sequence is 15 residues long. V lost 1 base and J lost 9, with 13 bases in between. CDR1 and CDR2 from the germline V gene are SGHTA and FQGTGA. The receptor's source is a woman aged 18-30 years in good health and CMV-seronegative. What was sequenced was PBMCs. The gene calls are TRBV7-3 and TRBJ1-6; TRBD1 is a possible D gene (6 bases). The CDR3 sequence: CASSLNQGSSSPLHF. CDR3 nucleotide sequence: TGTGCCAGCAGCTTAAATCAGGGGTCGAGTTCACCCCTCCACTTT.